These T cell receptor beta chains were read from a single sample in a study of identical twins. TCRdb redid the calling of the 5' RACE reads with MiXCR, one entry per CDR3 protein. The sample consists of hundreds of thousands of distinct CDR3 sequences, approximately 21% of them appearing once. Separately, the same data were catalogued under a study of T cells expressing NK-cell markers.

Sequenced: PBMCs. The source is a young woman in good health. CDR3s include the opening cysteine and the closing phenylalanine or tryptophan. D genes are given only for firm matches. Some rows mark clone size as missing; the rest say once, few, many or name a class of expanded clone.

v_gene: TRBV12-3/TRBV12-4; abundance: few; d_gene: NA; j_gene: TRBJ2-7; CDR3nt: TGTGCCAGCAGGATCCGCGGAGAGCAGTACTTC; CDR3aa: CASRIRGEQYF
v_gene: TRBV20-1; abundance: NA; d_gene: TRBD2; j_gene: TRBJ2-1; CDR3nt: TGCAGTGCTAGAGATCGGACTAGCGGGAAAGGTGAGCAGTTCTTC; CDR3aa: CSARDRTSGKGEQFF
v_gene: TRBV7-2; abundance: many; d_gene: TRBD2; j_gene: TRBJ2-1; CDR3nt: TGCGCCAGCAGCTTGGCTAGCGGCCCCTACAATGAGCAGTTCTTC; CDR3aa: CASSLASGPYNEQFF
v_gene: TRBV18; abundance: NA; d_gene: NA; j_gene: TRBJ2-4; CDR3nt: TGTGCCAGCTCACCACCTCCGGGAGCCAAAAACATTCAGTACTTC; CDR3aa: CASSPPPGAKNIQYF
v_gene: TRBV5-1; abundance: few; d_gene: NA; j_gene: TRBJ2-3; CDR3nt: TGCGCCAGCAGCCTAGAGAAGCGGTTCGCCCCAGATACGCAGTATTTT; CDR3aa: CASSLEKRFAPDTQYF
v_gene: TRBV12-3/TRBV12-4; abundance: few; d_gene: NA; j_gene: TRBJ1-1; CDR3nt: TGTGCCAGCAGTCCTTTGACTCGGACCCCGAACACTGAAGCTTTCTTT; CDR3aa: CASSPLTRTPNTEAFF
v_gene: TRBV29-1; abundance: few; d_gene: NA; j_gene: TRBJ2-3; CDR3nt: TGCAGCGTTTGGACTAGCACAGATACGCAGTATTTT; CDR3aa: CSVWTSTDTQYF
v_gene: TRBV12-3/TRBV12-4; abundance: many; d_gene: NA; j_gene: TRBJ1-5; CDR3nt: TGTGCCAGCAGTGTACGGGTACATCAGCCCCAGCATTTT; CDR3aa: CASSVRVHQPQHF
v_gene: TRBV27; abundance: few; d_gene: TRBD2; j_gene: TRBJ2-5; CDR3nt: TGTGCCAGCAGTTTATTACCTAGCGGGGGGGAAGAGACCCAGTACTTC; CDR3aa: CASSLLPSGGEETQYF
v_gene: TRBV5-7; abundance: NA; d_gene: TRBD2; j_gene: TRBJ2-1; CDR3nt: TGTGCCAGGGGCCCCCCCGTGGCGGGGGGAATCAACAATGAGCAGTTCTTC; CDR3aa: CARGPPVAGGINNEQFF
v_gene: TRBV4-3; abundance: few; d_gene: TRBD1; j_gene: TRBJ2-7; CDR3nt: TGCGCCAGCAGCCAAGAACCGGGACAGGGCCCCTACGAGCAGTACTTC; CDR3aa: CASSQEPGQGPYEQYF
v_gene: TRBV5-1; abundance: NA; d_gene: NA; j_gene: TRBJ2-5; CDR3nt: TGCGCCAGCAGCTTCCTGGGGATGGAGACCCAGTACTTC; CDR3aa: CASSFLGMETQYF
v_gene: TRBV6-5; abundance: many; d_gene: NA; j_gene: TRBJ1-2; CDR3nt: TGTGCCAGCACCCGTTTGGGGTTCGGCTACACCTTC; CDR3aa: CASTRLGFGYTF
v_gene: TRBV12-3/TRBV12-4; abundance: NA; d_gene: TRBD1; j_gene: TRBJ1-2; CDR3nt: TGTGCCAGCAGGCTAGGGACAGGGAAGCACACCTTC; CDR3aa: CASRLGTGKHTF
v_gene: TRBV29-1; abundance: few; d_gene: NA; j_gene: TRBJ1-2; CDR3nt: TGCAGCGTAACAGGAAACTATGGCTACACCTTC; CDR3aa: CSVTGNYGYTF
v_gene: TRBV27; abundance: NA; d_gene: NA; j_gene: TRBJ2-7; CDR3nt: TGTGCCAGCAGCCGGGGAGCAGTCGGAGAGCAGTACTTC; CDR3aa: CASSRGAVGEQYF
v_gene: TRBV7-3; abundance: NA; d_gene: TRBD2; j_gene: TRBJ2-7; CDR3nt: TGTGCCAGCAGCTTAAGGGCGGGGGATTACGAGCAGTACTTC; CDR3aa: CASSLRAGDYEQYF
v_gene: TRBV6-2/TRBV6-3; abundance: NA; d_gene: TRBD2; j_gene: TRBJ2-7; CDR3nt: TGTGCCAGCAGTAAAAGGTCGTCTAGCGGACGTTACGAGCAGTACTTC; CDR3aa: CASSKRSSSGRYEQYF
v_gene: TRBV20-1; abundance: NA; d_gene: TRBD2; j_gene: TRBJ2-1; CDR3nt: TGCAGTGCCCCAGATAGCGGGAGGGCGACGGGTGAGCAGTTCTTC; CDR3aa: CSAPDSGRATGEQFF
v_gene: TRBV20-1; abundance: NA; d_gene: NA; j_gene: TRBJ2-5; CDR3nt: TGCAGTGCTAGAGATAGGGCAGAGACCCAGTACTTC; CDR3aa: CSARDRAETQYF
v_gene: TRBV10-3; abundance: few; d_gene: TRBD1; j_gene: TRBJ1-2; CDR3nt: TGTGCCATCAGTGAGCCAGGGGGTGGCTATGGCTACACCTTC; CDR3aa: CAISEPGGGYGYTF
v_gene: TRBV5-6; abundance: few; d_gene: TRBD1; j_gene: TRBJ1-2; CDR3nt: TGTGCCAGCAGCCCTCAGACAGGGGAGAACTATGGCTACACCTTC; CDR3aa: CASSPQTGENYGYTF
v_gene: TRBV7-6; abundance: NA; d_gene: NA; j_gene: TRBJ2-5; CDR3nt: TGTGCCAGCAGCTTGGATCCTGGGGGAAGGTTTGGGGAGACCCAGTACTTC; CDR3aa: CASSLDPGGRFGETQYF
v_gene: TRBV5-6; abundance: NA; d_gene: TRBD2; j_gene: TRBJ2-7; CDR3nt: TGTGCCAGCAGCCCTAACGGACTAGCGGGGGGAAGTCCCTACGAGCAGTACTTC; CDR3aa: CASSPNGLAGGSPYEQYF
v_gene: TRBV7-9; abundance: few; d_gene: NA; j_gene: TRBJ1-1; CDR3nt: TGTGCCAGCAGCTTAGGGGCAGGGACGTTAGGTACTGAAGCTTTCTTT; CDR3aa: CASSLGAGTLGTEAFF
v_gene: TRBV6-1; abundance: NA; d_gene: NA; j_gene: TRBJ1-5; CDR3nt: TGTGCCAGCAGCCCCACCTCGGGCAATCAGCCCCAGCATTTT; CDR3aa: CASSPTSGNQPQHF